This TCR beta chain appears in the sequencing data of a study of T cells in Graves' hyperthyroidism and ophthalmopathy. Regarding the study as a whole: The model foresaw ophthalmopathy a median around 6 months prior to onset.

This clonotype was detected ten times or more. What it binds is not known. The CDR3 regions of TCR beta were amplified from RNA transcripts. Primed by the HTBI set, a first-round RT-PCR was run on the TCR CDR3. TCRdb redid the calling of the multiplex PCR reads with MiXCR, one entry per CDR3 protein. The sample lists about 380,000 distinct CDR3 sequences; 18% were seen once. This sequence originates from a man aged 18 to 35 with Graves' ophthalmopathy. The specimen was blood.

CDR3 loop: CASSPGTAHSPLHF. The CDR3 nucleotides are TGTGCCAGCAGCCCCGGGACAGCCCATTCACCCCTCCACTTT. The chain carries TRBV3-1 and TRBJ1-6; TRBD1 aligns across 7 bases. Germline V gene sequence: CDR1 LGHDT, CDR2 YNNKEL (reference sequence). V lost 4 bases, J lost 8 bases, and 5 bases stayed unmatched. The CDR3 is made up of 14 amino acids.